This record concerns one T cell receptor (beta chain) sequence. Its target is not known. Trimming removed 5 bases at V and 0 bases at J, with 11 bases between. CDR1 is SGHNT and CDR2 is YYREEE in the germline V gene (reference sequence). The CDR3 has 14 residues. These data come from a study of T cell responses to AZD1222 COVID-19 vaccine. Study findings and constraints: Donors skewed white British and female; clonal diversity was possibly underestimated.

Clones were sequenced by immunoSEQ multiplex PCR, and TCRdb holds only the in-frame ones, with some missing. The table has about 120,000 clones, roughly 90% seen once; the top ten hold roughly 8.9%. Specimen: peripheral blood, collected on day 0 of AZD1222 vaccination. The chain has TRBV5-4 and TRBJ1-2, with D tentatively TRBD1 (6 bases). The clonotype originates from an adult in good health. The CDR3 region has the DNA TGTGCCAGCAGAGGGACATTAGCTAACTATGGCTACACCTTC. This codes for CASRGTLANYGYTF.